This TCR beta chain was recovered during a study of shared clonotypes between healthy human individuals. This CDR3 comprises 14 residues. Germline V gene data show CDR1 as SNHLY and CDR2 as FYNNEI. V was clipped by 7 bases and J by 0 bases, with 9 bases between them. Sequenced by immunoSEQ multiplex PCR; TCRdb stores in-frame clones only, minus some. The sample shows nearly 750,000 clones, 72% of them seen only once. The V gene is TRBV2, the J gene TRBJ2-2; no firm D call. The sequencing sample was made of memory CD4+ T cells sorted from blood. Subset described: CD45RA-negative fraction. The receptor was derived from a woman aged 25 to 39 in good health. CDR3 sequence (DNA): TGTGCCAGCAATACGGAGTCGAACACCGGGGAGCTGTTTTTT. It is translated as CASNTESNTGELFF.